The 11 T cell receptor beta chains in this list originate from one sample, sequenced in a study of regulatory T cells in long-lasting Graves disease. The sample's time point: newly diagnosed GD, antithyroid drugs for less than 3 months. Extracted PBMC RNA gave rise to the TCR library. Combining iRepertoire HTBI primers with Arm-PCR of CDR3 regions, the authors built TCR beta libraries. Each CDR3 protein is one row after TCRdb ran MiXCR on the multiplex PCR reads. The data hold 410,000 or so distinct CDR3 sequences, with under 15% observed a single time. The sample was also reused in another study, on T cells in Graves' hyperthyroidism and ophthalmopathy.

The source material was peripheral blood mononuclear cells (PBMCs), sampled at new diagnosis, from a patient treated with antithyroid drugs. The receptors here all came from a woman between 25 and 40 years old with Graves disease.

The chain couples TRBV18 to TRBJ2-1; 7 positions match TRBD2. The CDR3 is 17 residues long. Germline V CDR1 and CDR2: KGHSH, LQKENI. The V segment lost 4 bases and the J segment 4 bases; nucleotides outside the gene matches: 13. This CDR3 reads CASSRRTLAAPYNEQFF. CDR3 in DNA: TGTGCCAGCTCACGCCGGACCCTAGCGGCACCTTACAATGAGCAGTTCTTC.

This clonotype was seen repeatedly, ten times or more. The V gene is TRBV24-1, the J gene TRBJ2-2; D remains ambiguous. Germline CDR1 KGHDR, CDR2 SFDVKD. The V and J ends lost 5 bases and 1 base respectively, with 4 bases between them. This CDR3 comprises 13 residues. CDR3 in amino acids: CATSGGNTGELFF. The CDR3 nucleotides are TGTGCCACCAGTGGGGGGAACACCGGGGAGCTGTTTTTT.

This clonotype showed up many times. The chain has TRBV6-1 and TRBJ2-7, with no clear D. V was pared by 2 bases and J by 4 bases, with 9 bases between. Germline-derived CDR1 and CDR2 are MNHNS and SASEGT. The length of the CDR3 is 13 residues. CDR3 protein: CASSESQLYEQYF. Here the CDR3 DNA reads TGTGCCAGCAGTGAAAGCCAGCTTTACGAGCAGTACTTC.

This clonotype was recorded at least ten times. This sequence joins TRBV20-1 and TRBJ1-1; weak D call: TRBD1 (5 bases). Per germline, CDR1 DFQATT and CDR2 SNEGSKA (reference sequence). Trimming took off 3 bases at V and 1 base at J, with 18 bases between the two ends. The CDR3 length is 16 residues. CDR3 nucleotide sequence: TGCAGTGCTAGGGGGGACGCTAAACGACGGAACACTGAAGCTTTCTTT. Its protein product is CSARGDAKRRNTEAFF.

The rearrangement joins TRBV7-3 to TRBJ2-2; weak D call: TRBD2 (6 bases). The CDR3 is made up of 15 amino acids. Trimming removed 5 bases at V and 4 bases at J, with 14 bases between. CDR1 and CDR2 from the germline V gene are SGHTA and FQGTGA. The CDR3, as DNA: TGTGCCAGCAGCCCCTCCGGGACTGTCACCGGGGAGCTGTTTTTT. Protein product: CASSPSGTVTGELFF.

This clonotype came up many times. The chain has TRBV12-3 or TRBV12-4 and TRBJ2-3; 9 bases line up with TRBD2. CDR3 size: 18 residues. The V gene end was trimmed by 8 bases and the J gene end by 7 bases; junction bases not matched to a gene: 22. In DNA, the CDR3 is TGTGCCAGCGAAGGGCCCCTAGCGGGAAAGGGGCCTCGAAATACGCAGTATTTT. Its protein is CASEGPLAGKGPRNTQYF.

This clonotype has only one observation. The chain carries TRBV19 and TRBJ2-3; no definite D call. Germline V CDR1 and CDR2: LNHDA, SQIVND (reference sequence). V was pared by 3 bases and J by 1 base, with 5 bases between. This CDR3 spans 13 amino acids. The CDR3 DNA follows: TGTGCCAGTAGTATTGATCGCACAGATACGCAGTATTTT. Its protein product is CASSIDRTDTQYF.

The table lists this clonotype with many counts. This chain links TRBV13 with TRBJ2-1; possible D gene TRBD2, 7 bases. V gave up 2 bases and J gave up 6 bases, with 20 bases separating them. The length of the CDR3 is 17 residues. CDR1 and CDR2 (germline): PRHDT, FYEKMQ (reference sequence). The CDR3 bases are TGTGCCAGCAGCTTACCCCCGGGGGGCCGTCGTATCAATGAGCAGTTCTTC. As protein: CASSLPPGGRRINEQFF.

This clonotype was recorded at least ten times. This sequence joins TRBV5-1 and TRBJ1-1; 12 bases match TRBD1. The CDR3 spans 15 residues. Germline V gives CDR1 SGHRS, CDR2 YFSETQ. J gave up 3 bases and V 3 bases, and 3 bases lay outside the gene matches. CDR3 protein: CASSSGQGADTEAFF. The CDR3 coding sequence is TGCGCCAGCAGCTCGGGACAGGGGGCAGACACTGAAGCTTTCTTT.

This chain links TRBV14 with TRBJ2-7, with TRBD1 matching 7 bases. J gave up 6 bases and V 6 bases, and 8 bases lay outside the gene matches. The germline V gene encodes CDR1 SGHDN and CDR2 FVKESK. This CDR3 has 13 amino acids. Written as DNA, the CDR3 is TGTGCCAGCAGTGGGACAGCTCGGAGCGAGCAGTACTTC. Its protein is CASSGTARSEQYF.

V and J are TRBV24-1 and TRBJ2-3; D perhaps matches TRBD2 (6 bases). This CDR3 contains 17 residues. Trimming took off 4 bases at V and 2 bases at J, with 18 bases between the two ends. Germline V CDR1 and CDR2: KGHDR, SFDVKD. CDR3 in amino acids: CATSDSGLANPTDTQYF. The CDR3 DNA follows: TGTGCCACCAGTGACTCGGGTCTAGCGAACCCCACAGATACGCAGTATTTT.